These T cell receptor beta chains were read from a single sample in a study of blood T cell repertoires in COVID-19. Here immunoSEQ multiplex PCR was the method, and the copy in TCRdb shows in-frame clones only, minus some. The sample carries over 250,000 clones, 87% recorded once. The sample consisted of PBMCs or T cells enriched from blood (not recorded which). These receptors were collected from a woman aged 18-29 years who had recovered from COVID-19. Both conserved end residues are part of each CDR3. The D gene is left open where the match is weak. Where a row states a size, it is once, few, many or the class of an expanded clone; other rows omit it.

TRBD2	TRBJ2-3	.	TRBV4-2	TGTGCCAGCAGCCAACAAATTACTAGCGGTACCACAGATACGCAGTATTTT	CASSQQITSGTTDTQYF
.	TRBJ1-1	.	TRBV7-2	TGTGCCAGCAGCTTAATAGGGGCGCAGGGGAACACTGAAGCTTTCTTT	CASSLIGAQGNTEAFF
.	TRBJ2-1	few	TRBV10-3	TGTGCCATCAGTGGGGACCACAGGGTCAATGAGCAGTTCTTC	CAISGDHRVNEQFF
TRBD1	TRBJ2-7	once	TRBV29-1	TGCAGCGTTGACTCAGGGGGCCCTAGTTCCTACGAGCAGTACTTC	CSVDSGGPSSYEQYF
.	TRBJ1-1	.	TRBV9	TGTGCCAGCAGCGCAACAGGGTTCAACACTGAAGCTTTCTTT	CASSATGFNTEAFF
TRBD2	TRBJ2-5	.	TRBV5-1	TGCGCCAGCAGCGCAAGCGGGAATGGAGAGACCCAGTACTTC	CASSASGNGETQYF
.	TRBJ1-3	.	TRBV14	TGTGCCAGCAGCCCCGCATGGAGCTCTGGAAACACCATATATTTT	CASSPAWSSGNTIYF
.	TRBJ1-1	.	TRBV21-1	TGTGCCAGCAGCAAAGGATGGCGGCTCAGGAACACTGAAGCTTTCTTT	CASSKGWRLRNTEAFF
.	TRBJ1-4	.	TRBV7-2	TGTGCCAGCAGCCCCGACAGATTTAATGAAAAACTGTTTTTT	CASSPDRFNEKLFF
TRBD1	TRBJ1-6	.	TRBV6-5	TGTGCCAGCAGTCGGGACAGGGGGACTGGTTCACCCCTCCACTTT	CASSRDRGTGSPLHF
.	TRBJ2-1	.	TRBV28	TGTGCCAGCAACGGGCAGGGGATCTACAATGAGCAGTTCTTC	CASNGQGIYNEQFF
.	TRBJ1-5	.	TRBV7-9	TGTGCCAGCAGCCCACAGACGGGGAGCAATCAGCCCCAGCATTTT	CASSPQTGSNQPQHF
.	TRBJ2-1	.	TRBV4-1	TGCGCCAGCAGCCTAGGGGGCAATGAGCAGTTCTTC	CASSLGGNEQFF
.	TRBJ2-3	.	TRBV4-2	TGTGCCAGCAGCCCCGTTGAGGGGGTAAGCACAGATACGCAGTATTTT	CASSPVEGVSTDTQYF
TRBD1	TRBJ1-2	.	TRBV4-3	TGCGCCAGCAGCCAAGGGGACAGGTCTGGCTATGGCTACACCTTC	CASSQGDRSGYGYTF
.	TRBJ2-2	.	TRBV11-2	TGTGCCAGCAGCTTAACGCACAGGAACACCGGGGAGCTGTTTTTT	CASSLTHRNTGELFF
.	TRBJ2-6	.	TRBV4-1	TGCGCCAGCAGCCAAGCCCGTGACGTCCTGACTTTC	CASSQARDVLTF
.	TRBJ1-1	.	TRBV19	TGTGCCAGTAGTATAATCGGGGAGCGGACTGAAGCTTTCTTT	CASSIIGERTEAFF
TRBD1	TRBJ2-7	.	TRBV27	TGTGCCAGCAGTTCAATCCGAGGGGGGACAGGGGCCTACGAGCAGTACTTC	CASSSIRGGTGAYEQYF
.	TRBJ1-4	.	TRBV4-3	TGCGCCAGCAGCCAAACCTTACAACTCGGACAAATTAATGAAAAACTGTTTTTT	CASSQTLQLGQINEKLFF
.	TRBJ2-2	.	TRBV28	TGTGCCAGCAAAAACCCCTCGGGGGACCCTAGGACCGGGGAGCTGTTTTTT	CASKNPSGDPRTGELFF
TRBD2	TRBJ2-1	.	TRBV14	TGTGCCAGCAGCCAACCCTTCAGGGGCGAGAGCGGGAGCTCCTACAATGAGCAGTTCTTC	CASSQPFRGESGSSYNEQFF
.	TRBJ2-2	.	TRBV5-1	TGCGCCAGCAGGGTGGGGCCCCACACCGGGGAGCTGTTTTTT	CASRVGPHTGELFF
TRBD1	TRBJ2-1	.	TRBV11-3	TGTGCCAGCAGCCGCAGTCGGGAAACAGGGGGCGGTCAAAATGAGCAGTTCTTC	CASSRSRETGGGQNEQFF
TRBD1	TRBJ1-5	once	TRBV19	TGTGCCAGTAGTCGCCGGGACAGAAGAGATAGCAATCAGCCCCAGCATTTT	CASSRRDRRDSNQPQHF
.	TRBJ1-1	.	TRBV6-5	TGTGCCAGCAGTTACCCCCAGGAGGTGGCTTTCTTT	CASSYPQEVAFF
TRBD1	TRBJ1-1	.	TRBV18	TGTGCCAGCTCACCGTGGCAGACAGGGAGTCAAGCTTTCTTT	CASSPWQTGSQAFF
.	TRBJ1-2	.	TRBV19	TGTGCCAGTAGTATCCAGGGGAGGGATGGCTACACCTTC	CASSIQGRDGYTF
.	TRBJ2-3	.	TRBV5-1	TGCGCCAGCACCCTAACAGGGTCAGATACGCAGTATTTT	CASTLTGSDTQYF
.	TRBJ2-7	.	TRBV18	TGTGCCAGCTCACCTGGTCGCGGCGTCGCCAACTCCTACGAGCAGTACTTC	CASSPGRGVANSYEQYF
.	TRBJ2-5	.	TRBV3-1/TRBV3-2	TGTGCCAGCAGCCATAAGGGGGTCCGTCAGACCCAGTACTTC	CASSHKGVRQTQYF
.	TRBJ2-5	.	TRBV28	TGTGCCAGCAGTCCATACTTGGAGGGAGAGACCCAGTACTTC	CASSPYLEGETQYF
TRBD2	TRBJ2-3	.	TRBV28	TGTGCCTATAAACTAGCGGGTGCAGATACGCAGTATTTT	CAYKLAGADTQYF
TRBD2	TRBJ2-3	.	TRBV25-1	TGTGCCAGCAGTGTTCCTAGCGGGAGCGGCACAGATACGCAGTATTTT	CASSVPSGSGTDTQYF
TRBD1	TRBJ1-5	.	TRBV28	TGTGCCAGCAGGCTAACAGGGGTAGAGGGTCAGCCCCAGCATTTT	CASRLTGVEGQPQHF
.	TRBJ1-1	.	TRBV5-1	TGCGCCAGCAGCTTGAGTCCAGGCCTGTCGAACACTGAAGCTTTCTTT	CASSLSPGLSNTEAFF
TRBD2	TRBJ2-7	.	TRBV7-2	TGTGCCAGCAGCTTAGAGGCTAGCGGTTCGGGCGAGCAGTACTTC	CASSLEASGSGEQYF
.	TRBJ1-2	.	TRBV7-2	TGTGCCAGCAGCCGCCTCGGGAGCTATGGCTACACCTTC	CASSRLGSYGYTF
TRBD1	TRBJ1-1	.	TRBV7-2	TGTGCCAGCAGCTTATTGGTGGGACAGGGGATCACTGAAGCTTTCTTT	CASSLLVGQGITEAFF
TRBD2	TRBJ2-3	.	TRBV11-2	TGTGCCAGCAGCTTAAGGACCCCTAGCGGGCCGATCACAGATACGCAGTATTTT	CASSLRTPSGPITDTQYF
.	TRBJ2-1	.	TRBV4-3	TGCGCCAGCAGTTTGGGGGGACCCTACAATGAGCAGTTCTTC	CASSLGGPYNEQFF
.	TRBJ2-1	.	TRBV18	TGTGCCAGCTCACCACGAACCGGCCGGGGTTCGCTTGGGCAGTTCTTC	CASSPRTGRGSLGQFF
.	TRBJ2-3	.	TRBV5-1	TGCGCCAGCAGCTCATCCCTGGCCGGCGCGGCAGATACGCAGTATTTT	CASSSSLAGAADTQYF
.	TRBJ1-4	.	TRBV14	TGTGCCAGCAGCCGCTTGGGGGGTTCGATTGGAAAACTGTTTTTT	CASSRLGGSIGKLFF
TRBD1	TRBJ2-3	.	TRBV3-1/TRBV3-2	TGTGCCAGCAGCCAACTCGACAGGGCGGCCGATACGCAGTATTTT	CASSQLDRAADTQYF
.	TRBJ2-7	.	TRBV6-2/TRBV6-3	TGTGCCAGCAGTTACTGGGGGCCCGGGTACGAGCAGTACTTC	CASSYWGPGYEQYF
TRBD2	TRBJ2-7	.	TRBV11-2	TGTGCCAGCAGCTTCTCTCCCTGGCTAGCGGGCTACGAGCAGTACTTC	CASSFSPWLAGYEQYF
TRBD2	TRBJ2-2	once	TRBV7-7	TGTGCCAGCAGTCAGACTAGCGGACTGGCCGGGGAGCTGTTTTTT	CASSQTSGLAGELFF
TRBD1	TRBJ1-2	.	TRBV25-1	TGTGCCAGCAGTGAATCGGTAACAGGGGAGTGGGATAACTATGGCTACACCTTC	CASSESVTGEWDNYGYTF
.	TRBJ1-5	.	TRBV28	TGTGCCAGCAGTTTAAGCCTCCACAATCAGCCCCAGCATTTT	CASSLSLHNQPQHF
.	TRBJ1-6	.	TRBV3-1/TRBV3-2	TGTGCCAGCAGCCAAGGGGGAGTATCACCCCTCCACTTT	CASSQGGVSPLHF
TRBD2	TRBJ2-3	.	TRBV7-3	TGTGCCAGCAGCTTATGGGGGGGATTTACAGATACGCAGTATTTT	CASSLWGGFTDTQYF
.	TRBJ2-5	few	TRBV7-2	TGTGCCAGCAGACCCAGCCTGTCAGGGGAGACCCAGTACTTC	CASRPSLSGETQYF
.	TRBJ1-3	.	TRBV18	TGTGCCAGCTCACCCGGAGCGGACAGCGGAAACACCATATATTTT	CASSPGADSGNTIYF
TRBD1	TRBJ1-2	.	TRBV5-4	TGTGCCAGCAGGGGGGAGGTGGGACAGGACTATGGCTACACCTTC	CASRGEVGQDYGYTF
TRBD2	TRBJ2-1	.	TRBV11-2	TGTGCCAGCAGCACCCTGGGGGGGGGAATTTTGTTCTTC	CASSTLGGGILFF
.	TRBJ1-2	.	TRBV6-2/TRBV6-3	TGTGCCAGCAGTTATTTGAGCTTAAGCGGCGGCTACACCTTC	CASSYLSLSGGYTF
TRBD1	TRBJ1-5	once	TRBV11-3	TGTGCCAGCAGCTTAGACGAAGGACAGGGTGGGAGTCAGCCCCAGCATTTT	CASSLDEGQGGSQPQHF
.	TRBJ1-2	.	TRBV3-1/TRBV3-2	TGTGCCAGCGGCAGGAGGCCCTATGGCTACACCTTC	CASGRRPYGYTF
TRBD1	TRBJ1-5	.	TRBV19	TGTGCCAGTAGAATCTCCTTCCAGGGGGCTTATAGCAATCAGCCCCAGCATTTT	CASRISFQGAYSNQPQHF